The present TCR beta chain was sequenced within a study of T cells after yellow fever vaccination. The CDR3 length is 15 residues. The trim removed 6 bases at V and 6 bases at J, leaving 11 bases unmatched. In germline, CDR1 is MNHNS, CDR2 SASEGT. MiXCR was run by TCRdb on the 5' RACE reads, yielding one entry per CDR3 protein. The sample holds fewer than 400,000 distinct CDR3 sequences, 9.5% to 12% seen once. The clonotype was recovered from a man aged 18 to 29 who received the YFV17D yellow fever vaccine. The material was CD4+ T cells sorted from PBMCs, obtained 45 days after the yellow fever booster vaccination. The chain joins TRBV6-1 to TRBJ1-1; 9 nucleotides match TRBD1. The CDR3 sequence is CASSDPRQGEAEAFF. CDR3 nucleotides: TGTGCCAGCAGCGACCCCCGACAGGGGGAGGCTGAAGCTTTCTTT.